The rows below give T cell receptor beta chains drawn from one sample of a study of cytomegalovirus exposure and HLA in healthy donors. Profiled with immunoSEQ multiplex PCR; TCRdb holds only in-frame clones, not every one. In the table there are around 92,000 clones, 65% to 85% of which are singletons. Sequencing used PBMCs. Receptors were obtained from a girl under 10 years old in good health and CMV-seropositive. The CDR3 runs from the conserved cysteine through the conserved F or W. A D gene is named only where the DNA matches it firmly. Only part of the rows carry a size: once, few, many, or a class if the clone is expanded.

CDR3aa: CASSGGSSYNEQFF
CDR3nt: TGTGCCAGTAGTGGAGGTTCTTCCTACAATGAGCAGTTCTTC
v_gene: TRBV19
abundance: .
j_gene: TRBJ2-1
d_gene: .

CDR3aa: CASRLAGYNEQFF
CDR3nt: TGTGCCAGCCGACTAGCGGGGTACAATGAGCAGTTCTTC
v_gene: TRBV2
abundance: .
j_gene: TRBJ2-1
d_gene: TRBD2

CDR3aa: CASSRLAGGKDEQYF
CDR3nt: TGTGCCAGCAGCCGCTTAGCGGGAGGAAAGGACGAGCAGTACTTC
v_gene: TRBV7-9
abundance: few
j_gene: TRBJ2-7
d_gene: TRBD2

CDR3aa: CASSSVGARWAFF
CDR3nt: TGTGCCAGCAGCTCGGTGGGGGCCCGCTGGGCTTTCTTT
v_gene: TRBV7-2
abundance: .
j_gene: TRBJ1-1
d_gene: .

CDR3aa: CSVQQGADEKLFF
CDR3nt: TGCAGCGTACAACAGGGGGCGGATGAAAAACTGTTTTTT
v_gene: TRBV29-1
abundance: .
j_gene: TRBJ1-4
d_gene: TRBD1

CDR3aa: CASRSWGAGTGGIGELFF
CDR3nt: TGTGCCAGCAGGAGTTGGGGTGCCGGGACAGGGGGGATCGGGGAGCTGTTTTTT
v_gene: TRBV25-1
abundance: once
j_gene: TRBJ2-2
d_gene: TRBD1

CDR3aa: CASSVAGGQETQYF
CDR3nt: TGTGCCAGCAGTGTTGCGGGAGGGCAAGAGACCCAGTACTTC
v_gene: TRBV2
abundance: .
j_gene: TRBJ2-5
d_gene: TRBD2

CDR3aa: CASSQGGRMNTEAFF
CDR3nt: TGTGCCAGCAGCCAAGGAGGCAGAATGAACACTGAAGCTTTCTTT
v_gene: TRBV4-2
abundance: .
j_gene: TRBJ1-1
d_gene: .

CDR3aa: CAWSGLSLFYEQYF
CDR3nt: TGTGCCTGGAGTGGACTAAGTCTCTTTTACGAGCAGTACTTC
v_gene: TRBV30
abundance: .
j_gene: TRBJ2-7
d_gene: .

CDR3aa: CSATGNQPQHF
CDR3nt: TGCAGTGCTACGGGGAATCAGCCCCAGCATTTT
v_gene: TRBV20-1
abundance: .
j_gene: TRBJ1-5
d_gene: .

CDR3aa: CASSPGGYEQFF
CDR3nt: TGTGCCAGCTCACCAGGCGGATATGAGCAGTTCTTC
v_gene: TRBV18
abundance: .
j_gene: TRBJ2-1
d_gene: .

CDR3aa: CASSPGTILNQETQYF
CDR3nt: TGCGCCAGCAGCCCGGGGACTATTTTGAACCAAGAGACCCAGTACTTC
v_gene: TRBV5-1
abundance: .
j_gene: TRBJ2-5
d_gene: TRBD2

CDR3aa: CASSLSGYEQYF
CDR3nt: TGTGCCAGCAGCTTATCGGGCTACGAGCAGTACTTC
v_gene: TRBV7-9
abundance: .
j_gene: TRBJ2-7
d_gene: .

CDR3aa: CASNKLNYGYTF
CDR3nt: TGTGCCAGCAATAAGCTTAACTATGGCTACACCTTC
v_gene: TRBV28
abundance: .
j_gene: TRBJ1-2
d_gene: .

CDR3aa: CATRWEGLMNTEAFF
CDR3nt: TGCGCCACCCGGTGGGAGGGTCTTATGAACACTGAAGCTTTCTTT
v_gene: TRBV10-2
abundance: .
j_gene: TRBJ1-1
d_gene: .

CDR3aa: CASSLETGNTEAFF
CDR3nt: TGTGCCAGCAGCTTGGAGACAGGGAACACTGAAGCTTTCTTT
v_gene: TRBV7-6
abundance: .
j_gene: TRBJ1-1
d_gene: .

CDR3aa: CASSQDPVNRGSQETQYF
CDR3nt: TGCGCCAGCAGCCAAGATCCGGTTAACAGGGGAAGCCAAGAGACCCAGTACTTC
v_gene: TRBV4-1
abundance: once
j_gene: TRBJ2-5
d_gene: TRBD1

CDR3aa: CASSSRTGVEKLFF
CDR3nt: TGTGCCAGCAGTTCGCGGACAGGGGTCGAAAAACTGTTTTTT
v_gene: TRBV27
abundance: .
j_gene: TRBJ1-4
d_gene: TRBD1

CDR3aa: CASSFCGGHSTDTQYF
CDR3nt: TGTGCCAGCAGCTTCTGCGGGGGGCACAGCACAGATACGCAGTATTTT
v_gene: TRBV5-5
abundance: once
j_gene: TRBJ2-3
d_gene: TRBD2

CDR3aa: CASTVYTEAFF
CDR3nt: TGTGCCAGCACTGTATACACTGAAGCTTTCTTT
v_gene: TRBV28
abundance: .
j_gene: TRBJ1-1
d_gene: .

CDR3aa: CASSQDVSNQPQHF
CDR3nt: TGCGCCAGCAGCCAAGACGTAAGCAATCAGCCCCAGCATTTT
v_gene: TRBV4-3
abundance: .
j_gene: TRBJ1-5
d_gene: .

CDR3aa: CASIIQGTNTEAFF
CDR3nt: TGTGCCAGCATAATCCAGGGGACGAACACTGAAGCTTTCTTT
v_gene: TRBV7-9
abundance: once
j_gene: TRBJ1-1
d_gene: .

CDR3aa: CASSPGTSYEQYF
CDR3nt: TGTGCCAGCAGCCCCGGGACAAGCTACGAGCAGTACTTC
v_gene: TRBV7-2
abundance: .
j_gene: TRBJ2-7
d_gene: .

CDR3aa: CASSFLGRGEETQYF
CDR3nt: TGTGCCAGCAGTTTTTTGGGCAGGGGAGAAGAGACCCAGTACTTC
v_gene: TRBV28
abundance: few
j_gene: TRBJ2-5
d_gene: .

CDR3aa: CASSSWTASNQPQHF
CDR3nt: TGTGCCAGCAGCTCCTGGACAGCTAGCAATCAGCCCCAGCATTTT
v_gene: TRBV7-2
abundance: .
j_gene: TRBJ1-5
d_gene: .

CDR3aa: CASSLAQGPRVGKLFF
CDR3nt: TGTGCCAGCAGCTTAGCGCAGGGCCCCCGAGTGGGGAAACTGTTTTTT
v_gene: TRBV7-2
abundance: .
j_gene: TRBJ1-4
d_gene: .

CDR3aa: CASSLQGHMNTEAFF
CDR3nt: TGTGCCAGCAGCTTACAGGGACATATGAACACTGAAGCTTTCTTT
v_gene: TRBV11-2
abundance: .
j_gene: TRBJ1-1
d_gene: .

CDR3aa: CASSEQGPSSETQYF
CDR3nt: TGTGCCAGCAGCGAACAGGGACCTTCCTCGGAGACCCAGTACTTC
v_gene: TRBV5-4
abundance: once
j_gene: TRBJ2-5
d_gene: .

CDR3aa: CASSLQGPYYEQYF
CDR3nt: TGTGCCAGCAGTCTACAGGGTCCCTACTACGAGCAGTACTTC
v_gene: TRBV6-5
abundance: .
j_gene: TRBJ2-7
d_gene: .

CDR3aa: CASGLGLSAGSEQYF
CDR3nt: TGTGCCAGTGGACTCGGACTCTCCGCGGGGAGCGAGCAGTACTTC
v_gene: TRBV19
abundance: .
j_gene: TRBJ2-7
d_gene: .

CDR3aa: CASSPPRLAGVYNEQFF
CDR3nt: TGTGCCAGCAGTCCGCCAAGACTAGCGGGAGTCTACAATGAGCAGTTCTTC
v_gene: TRBV28
abundance: once
j_gene: TRBJ2-1
d_gene: TRBD2

CDR3aa: CASRGGDTQYF
CDR3nt: TGTGCCAGCCGGGGTGGGGATACGCAGTATTTT
v_gene: TRBV19
abundance: .
j_gene: TRBJ2-3
d_gene: .

CDR3aa: CASSPPSGSYEQYF
CDR3nt: TGTGCCAGCTCACCACCCAGCGGGAGCTACGAGCAGTACTTC
v_gene: TRBV18
abundance: .
j_gene: TRBJ2-7
d_gene: TRBD2

CDR3aa: CASSLSGGRYTEAFF
CDR3nt: TGTGCCAGCAGTTTAAGCGGAGGCCGGTACACTGAAGCTTTCTTT
v_gene: TRBV28
abundance: .
j_gene: TRBJ1-1
d_gene: .

CDR3aa: CASSAGNYEQYF
CDR3nt: TGTGCCAGCAGTGCAGGGAACTACGAGCAGTACTTC
v_gene: TRBV6-5
abundance: .
j_gene: TRBJ2-7
d_gene: .

CDR3aa: CAIGGLAGNYNEQFF
CDR3nt: TGTGCCATTGGGGGACTAGCGGGCAACTACAATGAGCAGTTCTTC
v_gene: TRBV10-3
abundance: once
j_gene: TRBJ2-1
d_gene: TRBD2

CDR3aa: CASSLESGQRDYEQYF
CDR3nt: TGCGCCAGCAGCTTGGAGTCGGGACAGAGAGACTACGAGCAGTACTTC
v_gene: TRBV5-1
abundance: .
j_gene: TRBJ2-7
d_gene: TRBD1

CDR3aa: CSVVPGYEGAFF
CDR3nt: TGCAGCGTAGTCCCAGGGTATGAAGGAGCTTTCTTT
v_gene: TRBV29-1
abundance: .
j_gene: TRBJ1-1
d_gene: .

CDR3aa: CASSLGEGWSYEQYF
CDR3nt: TGTGCCAGCAGCTTAGGCGAGGGATGGTCCTACGAGCAGTACTTC
v_gene: TRBV7-9
abundance: few
j_gene: TRBJ2-7
d_gene: .

CDR3aa: CAWSGSNYNEQFF
CDR3nt: TGTGCCTGGAGTGGTAGCAACTACAATGAGCAGTTCTTC
v_gene: TRBV30
abundance: .
j_gene: TRBJ2-1
d_gene: .

CDR3aa: CASSPDGRSTDTQYF
CDR3nt: TGTGCCAGCAGCCCCGACGGGAGAAGCACAGATACGCAGTATTTT
v_gene: TRBV11-1
abundance: few
j_gene: TRBJ2-3
d_gene: .

CDR3aa: CASSPPPNTEAFF
CDR3nt: TGTGCCAGCAGTCCTCCTCCGAACACTGAAGCTTTCTTT
v_gene: TRBV28
abundance: .
j_gene: TRBJ1-1
d_gene: .

CDR3aa: CATKPAGTGTEAFF
CDR3nt: TGTGCCACTAAACCGGCCGGGACAGGGACTGAAGCTTTCTTT
v_gene: TRBV2
abundance: few
j_gene: TRBJ1-1
d_gene: TRBD1